This TCR beta chain emerged from a study of blood T cell repertoires in COVID-19. Study background: Samples taken during acute and convalescent COVID-19 were collected in the United States, Italy and Spain. Sample material is recorded as cDNA or gDNA derived from T cells, B-cell-depleted T cells, or PBMCs.

In the study's own analysis: Counts of nucleated cells, estimated from reference gene primer amplification, were obtained. The protocol was immunoSEQ multiplex PCR, while the TCRdb copy is restricted to in-frame clones and leaves out a portion. That table supplies the V and J calls and clone size; D and trimming were determined from the DNA. The data contain 250,000 to 350,000 clones, approximately 87% of them singletons. The CDR3 is 14 amino acids. In germline, CDR1 is SGDLS, CDR2 YYNGEE. The V end was cut by 0 bases, the J end by 5 bases, with 8 bases between. The source material was peripheral blood. The rearrangement links TRBV9 to TRBJ1-4; no firm D call. This TCR came from a woman aged 45-59 years who had recovered from COVID-19. In DNA, the CDR3 is TGTGCCAGCAGCGTAGAACCGGGGAATGAAAAACTGTTTTTT. The encoded protein is CASSVEPGNEKLFF.